This T cell receptor (beta chain) comes out of a study of CD8 T cells in ankylosing spondylitis. Whole-study results and caveats: What appeared characteristic of ankylosing spondylitis blood was a TCR beta motif of seven to nine highly homologous variants.

The CDR3 loop spans 16 amino acids. V shed 4 bases, J shed 5 bases, and the junction held 10 bases outside the gene matches. In germline, CDR1 is MNHEY, CDR2 SVGAGI. With regard to this clonotype: Its antigen is unknown.

The TCR beta libraries were generated through quantitative 5'-RACE incorporating molecular barcodes. MiXCR was run by TCRdb on the 5' RACE reads, yielding one entry per CDR3 protein. The sample carries 250,000 to 300,000 distinct CDR3 sequences, about 18% recorded once. Sequences were obtained from blood, either unsorted or a sorted T cell fraction (not recorded which). This chain connects TRBV6-5 to TRBJ2-1; 8 positions match TRBD1. The TCR comes from a male donor with ankylosing spondylitis or in good health (not recorded which). The CDR3 reads CASSFHDRGVNNEQFF. CDR3 sequence (DNA): TGTGCCAGCAGTTTCCACGACAGGGGAGTCAACAATGAGCAGTTCTTC.